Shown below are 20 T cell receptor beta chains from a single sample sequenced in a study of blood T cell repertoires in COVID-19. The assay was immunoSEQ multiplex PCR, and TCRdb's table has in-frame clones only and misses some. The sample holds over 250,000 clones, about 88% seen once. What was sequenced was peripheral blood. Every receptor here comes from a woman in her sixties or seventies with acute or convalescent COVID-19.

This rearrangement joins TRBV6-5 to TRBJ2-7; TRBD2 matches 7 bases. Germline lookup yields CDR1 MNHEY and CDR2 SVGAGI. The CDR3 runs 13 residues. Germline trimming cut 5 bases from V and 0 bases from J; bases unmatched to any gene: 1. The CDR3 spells CASSRDYSYEQYF. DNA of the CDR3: TGTGCCAGCAGTCGGGACTACTCCTACGAGCAGTACTTC.

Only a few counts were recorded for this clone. CDR3 DNA: TGTGCCAGCAGTGCGGGACAGAGCTCCTATAATTCACCCCTCCACTTT. Translated: CASSAGQSSYNSPLHF. The chain combines TRBV6-1 with TRBJ1-6; 7 bases map to TRBD1. In germline, CDR1 is MNHNS, CDR2 SASEGT. There are 16 residues in the CDR3. After removal of 4 bases from V and 0 bases from J, the junction contained 3 bases not matched to a gene.

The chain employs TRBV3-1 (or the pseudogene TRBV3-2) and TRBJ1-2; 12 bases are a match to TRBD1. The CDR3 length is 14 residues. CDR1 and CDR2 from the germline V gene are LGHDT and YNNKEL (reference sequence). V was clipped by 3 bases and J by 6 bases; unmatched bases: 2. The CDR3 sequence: CASSQGQGANGYTF. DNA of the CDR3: TGTGCCAGCAGCCAGGGACAGGGGGCGAATGGCTACACCTTC.

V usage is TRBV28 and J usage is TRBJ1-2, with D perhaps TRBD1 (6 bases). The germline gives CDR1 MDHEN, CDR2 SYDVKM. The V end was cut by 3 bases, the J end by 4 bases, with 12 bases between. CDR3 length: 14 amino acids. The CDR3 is CASSFAGGRYGYTF. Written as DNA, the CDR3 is TGTGCCAGCAGTTTTGCGGGGGGGCGCTATGGCTACACCTTC.

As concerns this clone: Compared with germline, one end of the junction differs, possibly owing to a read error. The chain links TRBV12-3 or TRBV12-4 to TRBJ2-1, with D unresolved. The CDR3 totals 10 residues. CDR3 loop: CASSLTPPIF. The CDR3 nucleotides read TGTGCCAGCAGCCTCACTCCACCGATCTTC.

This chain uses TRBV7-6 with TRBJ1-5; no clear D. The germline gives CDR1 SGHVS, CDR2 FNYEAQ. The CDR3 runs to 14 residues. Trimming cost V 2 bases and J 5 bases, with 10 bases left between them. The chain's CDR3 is CASSLHGADQPQHF. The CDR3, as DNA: TGTGCCAGCAGCTTACACGGCGCGGATCAGCCCCAGCATTTT.

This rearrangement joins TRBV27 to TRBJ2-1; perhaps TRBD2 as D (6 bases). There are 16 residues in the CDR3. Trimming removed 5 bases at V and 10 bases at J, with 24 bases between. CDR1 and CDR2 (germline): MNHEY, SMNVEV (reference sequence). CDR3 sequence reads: CASSPYPTSSLREQFF. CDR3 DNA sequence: TGTGCCAGCAGTCCATACCCGACTAGTTCCCTGAGGGAGCAGTTCTTC.

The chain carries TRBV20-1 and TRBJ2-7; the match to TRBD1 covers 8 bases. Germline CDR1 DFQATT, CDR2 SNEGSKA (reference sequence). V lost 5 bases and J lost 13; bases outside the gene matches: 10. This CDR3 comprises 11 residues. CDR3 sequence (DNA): TGCAGTGCTCCTCAGGGGGCGCGATCTTACTTC. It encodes CSAPQGARSYF.

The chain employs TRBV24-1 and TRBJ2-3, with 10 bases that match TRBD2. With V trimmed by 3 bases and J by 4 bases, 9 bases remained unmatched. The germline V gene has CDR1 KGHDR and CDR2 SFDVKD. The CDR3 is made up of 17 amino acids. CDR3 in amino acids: CATSDATSGRGADTQYF. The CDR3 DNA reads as TGTGCCACCAGTGATGCCACCAGCGGGAGGGGGGCAGATACGCAGTATTTT.

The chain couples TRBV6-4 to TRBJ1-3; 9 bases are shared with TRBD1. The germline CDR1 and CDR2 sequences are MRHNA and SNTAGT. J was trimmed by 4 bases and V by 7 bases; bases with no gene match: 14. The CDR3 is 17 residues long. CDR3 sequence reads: CASTFLRDRVSGNTIYF. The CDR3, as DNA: TGTGCCAGCACGTTCCTACGGGACAGGGTATCGGGAAACACCATATATTTT.

The CDR3 sequence is CASSILAGGQETQYF. In DNA, the CDR3 is TGTGCCAGTAGTATCCTAGCGGGGGGGCAGGAGACCCAGTACTTC. The V gene is TRBV19, the J gene TRBJ2-5; 12 bases match TRBD2. The trim removed 3 bases at V and 5 bases at J, leaving 4 bases unmatched. CDR3 size: 15 residues. Germline V gene data show CDR1 as LNHDA and CDR2 as SQIVND (reference sequence).

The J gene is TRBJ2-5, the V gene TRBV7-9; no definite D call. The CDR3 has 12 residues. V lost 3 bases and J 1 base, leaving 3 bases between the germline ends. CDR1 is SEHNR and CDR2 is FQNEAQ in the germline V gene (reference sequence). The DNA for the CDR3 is TGTGCCAGCAGCTTCCTCCAAGAGACCCAGTACTTC. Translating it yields CASSFLQETQYF.

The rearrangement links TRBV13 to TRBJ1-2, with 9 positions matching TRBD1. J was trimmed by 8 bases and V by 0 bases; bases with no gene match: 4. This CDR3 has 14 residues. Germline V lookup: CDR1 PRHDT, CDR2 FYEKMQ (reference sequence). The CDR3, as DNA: TGTGCCAGCAGCTTAGGACAGGGGGCGATCGGCTACACCTTC. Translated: CASSLGQGAIGYTF.

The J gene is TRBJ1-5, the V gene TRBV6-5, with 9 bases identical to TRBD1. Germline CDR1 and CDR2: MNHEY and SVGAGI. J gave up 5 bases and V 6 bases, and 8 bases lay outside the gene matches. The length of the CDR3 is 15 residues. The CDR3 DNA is TGTGCCAGCAGAGGTACAGGGGGCATTTATCAGCCCCAGCATTTT. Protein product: CASRGTGGIYQPQHF.

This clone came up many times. The DNA of the CDR3 is TGTGCCAGCAGCTCGTCCGGGACAACGAACACTGAAGCTTTCTTT. Amino acids: CASSSSGTTNTEAFF. This sequence joins TRBV7-3 and TRBJ1-1, with TRBD1 as a possible D gene (6 bases). The CDR3 totals 15 residues. Trimming left V 4 bases short and J 1 base short, with 13 bases between. The germline CDR1 and CDR2 sequences are SGHTA and FQGTGA.

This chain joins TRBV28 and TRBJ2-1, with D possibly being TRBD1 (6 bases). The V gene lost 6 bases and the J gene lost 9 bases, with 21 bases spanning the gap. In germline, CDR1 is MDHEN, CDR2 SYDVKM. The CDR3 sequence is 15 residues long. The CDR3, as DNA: TGTGCCAGCAGGATACTAGGACAGACAGCCTTTGAGCAGTTCTTC. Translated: CASRILGQTAFEQFF.

The CDR3: CATSELAGGHTDTQYF. CDR3 bases: TGTGCCACCAGTGAGCTAGCGGGAGGGCACACAGATACGCAGTATTTT. The chain couples TRBV24-1 to TRBJ2-3; 12 bases match TRBD2. V dropped 4 bases and J dropped 2; count of bases not matched to a gene: 3. The germline gives CDR1 KGHDR, CDR2 SFDVKD. This CDR3 has 16 amino acids.

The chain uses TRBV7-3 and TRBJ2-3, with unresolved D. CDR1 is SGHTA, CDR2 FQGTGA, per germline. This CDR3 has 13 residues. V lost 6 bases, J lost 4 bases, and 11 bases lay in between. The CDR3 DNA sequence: TGTGCCAGCAGTTACACTATTGCAGATACGCAGTATTTT. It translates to CASSYTIADTQYF.

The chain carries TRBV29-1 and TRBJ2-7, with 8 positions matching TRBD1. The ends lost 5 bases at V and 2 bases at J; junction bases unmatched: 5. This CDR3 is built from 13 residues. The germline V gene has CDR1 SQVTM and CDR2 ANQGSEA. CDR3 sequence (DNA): TGCAGCGTTCCCGGGACAGGAACCTACGAGCAGTACTTC. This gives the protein CSVPGTGTYEQYF.

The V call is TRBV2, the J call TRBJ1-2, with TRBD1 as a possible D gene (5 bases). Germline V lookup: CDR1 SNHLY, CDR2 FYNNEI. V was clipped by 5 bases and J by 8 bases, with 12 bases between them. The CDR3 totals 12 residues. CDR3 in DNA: TGTGCCAGCAGTTCAAATAGGGGAGGCTACACCTTC. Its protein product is CASSSNRGGYTF.